This T cell receptor beta chain stems from a study of shared clonotypes between healthy human individuals (dated by TCRdb to 2020 to 2021). In the study overall: Three men and a couple of women, aged 18 to 49 years, made up the cohort. Per donor, three plates each were used for CD4 naive and CD4 memory, two for CD8 naive, and one for CD8 memory. Blood TCR repertoires of roughly 5 healthy adults were deeply sequenced to estimate repertoire size and the extent of clonotype sharing between individuals. Libraries were prepared and TCR repertoires were sequenced by different laboratories using diverse techniques, in order to increase sequencing depth and limit assay-specific biases. Each donor's leukapheresis produced roughly between roughly 0.9 and 8.9 billion PBMCs. General conclusions and limits of the study: Across a handful of donors, roughly 5.1% of naive CD4, approximately 3.5% of naive CD8, around 2.5% of memory CD4, and under 0.45% of memory CD8 clonotypes were shared. Sampling was limited to blood, and TCR repertoires in tissue likely differ from TCR repertoires in blood. The small number of donors limited the genetic and exposure-history diversity represented. Even with the large sequencing depth, rarefaction of the sorted-subset datasets indicated that sequencing was incomplete. Pairwise subsampling led to the expectation that sequencing depth would affect the degree of clonotype sharing among donors. Naive subsets generally had larger estimated clonotype richness than memory subsets. Compared with non-shared clonotypes, clonotypes shared by all four sorted-subset donors had higher generation probabilities.

This clone was seen a single time. No antigen is known for it. No qualities accompany the bases; no much larger clone lies one base away. Its CDR3 holds 12 amino acids, cysteine through phenylalanine. Only the CDR3 region is kept as DNA, spanning 36 bases read in frame from base 1. CDR1 and CDR2 are drawn from the germline V gene: SGHVS, FNYEAQ. V drops 5 bases and J drops 7 bases, leaving 11 bases in between. Donors were healthy HIV-negative adults with no recently reported acute infections or vaccinations. All donors were Caucasian adults living in Nashville, Tennessee, USA. CD4+ T cells were enriched through magnetic negative selection, after which naive cells were positively selected on CD45RA and the remaining negative fraction served as the memory subset. Blood was obtained by leukapheresis, after which PBMCs were separated by Ficoll-Histopaque density gradient centrifugation and cryopreserved in liquid nitrogen vapor phase. Analytical flow cytometry was used to check the purity and quantity of each magnetically sorted T cell population. From each sorted fraction, genomic DNA was isolated and quantified by UV absorbance on a Nanodrop 2000c.

Using the deep immunoSEQ assay, multiplex PCR amplified TCR CDR3 regions from genomic DNA. Extracted genomic DNA from each cell subset was distributed evenly across all wells of several immunoSEQ 96-well plates, and each plate was treated as a replicate. For sorted subsets, about 210 ng of genomic DNA, equivalent to around 30,000 T cell genomes, went into each replicate PCR. Purified libraries were quantified with a Qubit 3.0 fluorometer, sized on a Bioanalyzer 2100, and re-quantified with the KAPA Library Quantification kit. Every immunoSEQ 96-well plate was sequenced on a dedicated single-read 150-cycle Illumina NextSeq 550 flow cell. As for how the authors treated the data: Because only junctional sequences without quality scores were contained in the immunoSEQ output, filtering matching that applied to full-length reads could not be performed. To assign V/J genes and CDR3, sequences were annotated against IMGT germline references using PyIR, a Python wrapper for IgBLAST v1.9. Reads were filtered out if the reads had weak V/J assignments (E-value above 1e-6), no CDR3, stop codons, out-of-frame junctions, or ambiguous translated residues. V3J clonotypes were defined as sequences sharing the same inferred V gene, J gene, and CDR3 amino acid sequence. Percentage overlap between repertoires was computed as shared unique clonotypes divided by the size of the smaller repertoire. RTK rarefaction, the Chao1 estimator, and Recon v2.1 estimates of unobserved clonotypes were used to assess repertoire richness. Generation probabilities were computed with OLGA for all TCRbeta clonotypes obtained by the gDNA method from several donors. As stored in TCRdb, this immuneACCESS dataset retains in-frame rearrangements with V and J assigned. A fraction of the clones does not appear; measured against another copy, unresolved V genes explain less than half of the discrepancy, and the remainder lacks a known reason. V and J calls and clone size are those listed in that table; D and trimming were worked out from the DNA. This sample lists 2,500,000 or so clones; approximately 90% were detected once. In total, the top ten clones hold around 0.14% of the sample.

The sequence derives from a man between 18 and 35 years old in good health. Material for sequencing was naive CD4+ T cells sorted from blood. Read against the paper, the sample's cell subset or site label means: CD45RA+ positively selected. Recombination connected TRBV7-6 to TRBJ2-5; the D gene cannot be named for sure. The CDR3 region: CASSLPLSTQYF. In nucleotide form, the sequence is TGTGCCAGCAGCCTACCTCTTTCGACCCAGTACTTC.